This record looks at one T cell receptor (beta chain) sequence and its context. The source of the sample is a study of shared clonotypes between healthy human individuals. Across the whole study: The composition of the donors was a couple of women and a few men aged 18 to 49.

Trimming left V 5 bases short and J 4 bases short, with 20 bases between. This CDR3 is built from 16 residues. CDR1 is SGHDT and CDR2 is YYEEEE in the germline V gene. Sequencing used immunoSEQ multiplex PCR; TCRdb keeps in-frame clones, though not all of them. The sample carries approximately 600,000 clones, around 96% recorded once. CD45RO-negative, CCR7-selected cells formed the naive CD8 fraction, which excluded terminally differentiated effector memory CD45RA+ cells. The TCR originated in a woman aged 25-40 years in good health. The sequencing input was naive CD8+ T cells sorted from blood. The rearrangement uses TRBV5-6 and TRBJ2-3; D might be TRBD1 (5 bases). CDR3 loop: CASRPLGRAIPDTQYF. DNA of the CDR3: TGTGCCAGCAGACCCCTGGGCAGGGCTATTCCAGATACGCAGTATTTT.